These T cell receptor beta chains were read from a single sample in a study of T-cell memory formation after mild COVID-19. One entry per CDR3 protein, called by TCRdb with MiXCR from the 5' RACE reads. The repertoire holds about 350,000 distinct CDR3 sequences, with roughly 13% as singletons. Material for sequencing was PBMCs or a T cell subset sorted from them (not recorded which). Source of these receptors: a young man who had mild COVID-19 (a few samples of this study predate the infection). Cell type and time point are not known. Each CDR3 is given with its conserved first and last residue. The order of the fields is V gene, CDR3 protein.

>TRBV27
CASSAGLYNEQFF
>TRBV6-5
CASSWTFQETQYF
>TRBV18
CASSLVAAQPTGELFF
>TRBV7-2
CASSPTGVREQFF
>TRBV12-3/TRBV12-4
CASSPGTGGAQSQPQHF
>TRBV7-9
CASHRDQYTDTQYF
>TRBV12-3/TRBV12-4
CASTGGTHVRETQYF
>TRBV12-3/TRBV12-4
CASGRVGMLYF
>TRBV27
CASSLPNRGSPLHF
>TRBV6-2/TRBV6-3
CASSLAGREETQYF
>TRBV5-1
CASSLDRVDTEAFF
>TRBV20-1
CSAQQPGDESYEQYF
>TRBV6-2/TRBV6-3
CASSYSGGASQYF